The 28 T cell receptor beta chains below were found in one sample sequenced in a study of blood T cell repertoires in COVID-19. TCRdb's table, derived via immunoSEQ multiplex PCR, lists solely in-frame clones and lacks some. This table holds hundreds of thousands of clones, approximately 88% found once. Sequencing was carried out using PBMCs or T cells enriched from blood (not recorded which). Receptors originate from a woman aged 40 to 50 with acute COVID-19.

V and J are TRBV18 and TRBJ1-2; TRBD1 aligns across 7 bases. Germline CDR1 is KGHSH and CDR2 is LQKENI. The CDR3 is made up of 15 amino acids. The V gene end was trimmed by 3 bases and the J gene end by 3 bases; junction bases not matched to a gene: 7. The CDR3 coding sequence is TGTGCCAGCTCACCGTCGACAGGGCCCTACTATGGCTACACCTTC. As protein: CASSPSTGPYYGYTF.

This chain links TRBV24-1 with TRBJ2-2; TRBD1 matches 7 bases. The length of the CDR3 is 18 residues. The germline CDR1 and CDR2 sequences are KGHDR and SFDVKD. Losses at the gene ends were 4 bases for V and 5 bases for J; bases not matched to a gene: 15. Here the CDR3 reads CATSDPTGKYGMTGELFF. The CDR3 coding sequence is TGTGCCACCAGTGACCCGACAGGGAAGTATGGTATGACCGGGGAGCTGTTTTTT.

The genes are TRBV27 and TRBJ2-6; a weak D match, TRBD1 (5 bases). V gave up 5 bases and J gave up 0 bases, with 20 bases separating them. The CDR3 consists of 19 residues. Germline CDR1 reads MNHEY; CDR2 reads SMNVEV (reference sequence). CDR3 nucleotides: TGTGCCAGCAGTCCTTGGGGCAGGGTGGCCATCTCTGGGGCCAACGTCCTGACTTTC. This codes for CASSPWGRVAISGANVLTF.

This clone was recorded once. This CDR3 reads CASSHWARSVGELFF. The CDR3 nucleotides are TGTGCCAGCAGCCATTGGGCCCGATCGGTCGGGGAGCTGTTTTTT. The chain carries TRBV14 and TRBJ2-2; D uncertain. V lost 3 bases, J lost 7 bases, and 15 bases lay in between. The CDR3 totals 15 residues. CDR1 and CDR2 from the germline V gene are SGHDN and FVKESK.

CDR3 DNA sequence: TGTGCCAGCAGCCGAGGACAGCACCAAGAGACCCAGTACTTC. Its protein is CASSRGQHQETQYF. The chain employs TRBV7-8 and TRBJ2-5, with a tentative D call TRBD1 (6 bases). This CDR3 contains 14 residues. Trimming left V 5 bases short and J 0 bases short, with 10 bases between. Germline CDR1 is SGHVS and CDR2 is FQNEAQ.

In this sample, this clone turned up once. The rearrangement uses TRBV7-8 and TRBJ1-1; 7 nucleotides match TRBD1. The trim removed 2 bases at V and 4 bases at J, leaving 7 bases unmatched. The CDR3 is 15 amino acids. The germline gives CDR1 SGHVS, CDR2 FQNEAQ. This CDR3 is CASSLTGVVGTEAFF. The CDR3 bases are TGTGCCAGCAGCTTAACAGGGGTCGTTGGCACTGAAGCTTTCTTT.

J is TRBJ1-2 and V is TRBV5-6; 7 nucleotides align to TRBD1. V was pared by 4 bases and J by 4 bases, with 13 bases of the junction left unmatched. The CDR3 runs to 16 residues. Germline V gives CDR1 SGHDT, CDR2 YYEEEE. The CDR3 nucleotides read TGTGCCAGCAGCGGACGACAGGGTGGATTAGGCTATGGCTACACCTTC. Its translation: CASSGRQGGLGYGYTF.

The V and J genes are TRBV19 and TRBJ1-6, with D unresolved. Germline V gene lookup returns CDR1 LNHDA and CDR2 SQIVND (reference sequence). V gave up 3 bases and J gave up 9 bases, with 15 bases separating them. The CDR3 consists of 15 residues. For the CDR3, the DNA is TGTGCCAGTAGTATCCGAAGCTATGAGGCTTCACCCCTCCACTTT. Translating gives CASSIRSYEASPLHF.

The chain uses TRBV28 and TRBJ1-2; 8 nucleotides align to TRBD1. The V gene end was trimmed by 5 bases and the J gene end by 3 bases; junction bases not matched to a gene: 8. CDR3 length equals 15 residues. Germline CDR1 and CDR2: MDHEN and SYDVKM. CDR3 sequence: CASSNPQGADYGYTF. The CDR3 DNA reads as TGTGCCAGCAGTAACCCCCAGGGGGCGGACTATGGCTACACCTTC.

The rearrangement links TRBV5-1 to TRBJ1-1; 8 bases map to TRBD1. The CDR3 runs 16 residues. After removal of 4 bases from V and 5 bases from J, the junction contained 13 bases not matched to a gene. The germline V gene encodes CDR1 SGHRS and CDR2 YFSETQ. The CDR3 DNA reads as TGCGCCAGCAGCCCTCAGGGGGCTTCAGGAGAAACTGAAGCTTTCTTT. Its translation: CASSPQGASGETEAFF.

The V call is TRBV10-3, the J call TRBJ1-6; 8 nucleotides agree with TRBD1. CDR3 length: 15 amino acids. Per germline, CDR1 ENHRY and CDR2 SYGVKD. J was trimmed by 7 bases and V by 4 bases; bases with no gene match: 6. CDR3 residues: CAISVGTGLNSPLHF. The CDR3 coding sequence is TGTGCCATCAGTGTCGGGACAGGTTTGAATTCACCCCTCCACTTT.

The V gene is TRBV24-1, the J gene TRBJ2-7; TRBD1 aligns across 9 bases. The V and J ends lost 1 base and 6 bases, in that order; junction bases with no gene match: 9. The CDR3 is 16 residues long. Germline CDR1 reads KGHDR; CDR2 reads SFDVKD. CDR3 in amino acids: CATSDFAGTGSGEQYF. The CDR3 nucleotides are TGTGCCACCAGTGATTTCGCCGGGACAGGGTCTGGCGAGCAGTACTTC.

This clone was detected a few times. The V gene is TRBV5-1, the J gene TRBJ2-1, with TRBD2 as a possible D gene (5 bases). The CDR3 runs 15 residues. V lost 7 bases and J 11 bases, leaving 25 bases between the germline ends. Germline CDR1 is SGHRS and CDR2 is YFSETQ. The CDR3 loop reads CASATTLDAEAQQFF. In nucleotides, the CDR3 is TGCGCCAGCGCTACAACCCTCGACGCGGAGGCTCAGCAGTTCTTC.

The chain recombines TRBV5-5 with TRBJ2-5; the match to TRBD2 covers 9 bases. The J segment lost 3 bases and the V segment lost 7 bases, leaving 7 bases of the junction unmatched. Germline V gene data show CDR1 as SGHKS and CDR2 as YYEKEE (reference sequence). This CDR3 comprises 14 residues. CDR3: CASAPVAGEETQYF. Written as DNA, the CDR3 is TGTGCCAGCGCCCCGGTAGCGGGAGAAGAGACCCAGTACTTC. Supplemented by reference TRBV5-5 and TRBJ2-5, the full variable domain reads DAGVTQSPTHLIKTRGQQVTLRCSPISGHKSVSWYQQVLGQGPQFIFQYYEKEERGRGNFPDRFSARQFPNYSSELNVNALLLGDSALYLCASAPVAGEETQYFGPGTRLLVL.

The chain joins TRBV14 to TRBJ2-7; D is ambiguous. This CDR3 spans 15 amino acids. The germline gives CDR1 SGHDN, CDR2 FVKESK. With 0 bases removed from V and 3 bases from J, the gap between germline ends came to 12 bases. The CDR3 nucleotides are TGTGCCAGCAGCCAAGATGGCGGCAGATACTACGAGCAGTACTTC. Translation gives CASSQDGGRYYEQYF.

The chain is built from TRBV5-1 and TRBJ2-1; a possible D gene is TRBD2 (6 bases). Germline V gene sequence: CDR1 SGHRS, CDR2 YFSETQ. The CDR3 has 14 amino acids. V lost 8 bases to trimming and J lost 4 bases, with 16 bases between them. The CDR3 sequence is CASKSGSLYNEQFF. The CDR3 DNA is TGCGCCAGTAAGAGCGGGTCTCTTTACAATGAGCAGTTCTTC.

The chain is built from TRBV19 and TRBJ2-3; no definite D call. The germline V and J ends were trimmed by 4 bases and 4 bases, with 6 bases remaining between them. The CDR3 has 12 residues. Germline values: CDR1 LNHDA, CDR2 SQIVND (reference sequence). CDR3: CASSSVSDTQYF. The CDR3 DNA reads TGTGCCAGTAGTAGTGTCTCAGATACGCAGTATTTT.

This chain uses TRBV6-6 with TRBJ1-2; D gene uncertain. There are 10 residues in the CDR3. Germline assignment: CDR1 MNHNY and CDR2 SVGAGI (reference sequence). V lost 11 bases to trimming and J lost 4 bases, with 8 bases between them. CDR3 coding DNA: TGTGCCTCCCGTATCTATGGCTACACCTTC. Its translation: CASRIYGYTF.

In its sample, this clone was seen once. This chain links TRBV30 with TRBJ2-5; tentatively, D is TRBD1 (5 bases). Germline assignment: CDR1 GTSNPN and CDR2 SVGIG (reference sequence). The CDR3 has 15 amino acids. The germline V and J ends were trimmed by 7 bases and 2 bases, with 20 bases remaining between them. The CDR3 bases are TGTGCCTCCAAAGACAGCGTGCGTTGGCAAGAGACCCAGTACTTC. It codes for CASKDSVRWQETQYF.

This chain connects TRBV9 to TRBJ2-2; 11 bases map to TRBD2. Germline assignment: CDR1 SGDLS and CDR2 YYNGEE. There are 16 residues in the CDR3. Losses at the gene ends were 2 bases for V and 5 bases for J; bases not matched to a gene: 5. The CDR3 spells CASSVLAGGLTGELFF. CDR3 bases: TGTGCCAGCAGCGTGTTAGCGGGAGGGTTAACCGGGGAGCTGTTTTTT. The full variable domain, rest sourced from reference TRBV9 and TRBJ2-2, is DSGVTQTPKHLITATGQRVTLRCSPRSGDLSVYWYQQSLDQGLQFLIQYYNGEERAKGNILERFSAQQFPDLHSELNLSSLELGDSALYFCASSVLAGGLTGELFFGEGSRLTVL.

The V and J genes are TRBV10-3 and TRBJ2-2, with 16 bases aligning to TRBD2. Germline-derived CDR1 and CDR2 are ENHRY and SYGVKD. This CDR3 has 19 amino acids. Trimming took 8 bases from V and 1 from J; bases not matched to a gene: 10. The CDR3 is CAISTPGLAGGMNTGELFF. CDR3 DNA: TGTGCCATCTCGACTCCGGGACTAGCGGGAGGGATGAACACCGGGGAGCTGTTTTTT.

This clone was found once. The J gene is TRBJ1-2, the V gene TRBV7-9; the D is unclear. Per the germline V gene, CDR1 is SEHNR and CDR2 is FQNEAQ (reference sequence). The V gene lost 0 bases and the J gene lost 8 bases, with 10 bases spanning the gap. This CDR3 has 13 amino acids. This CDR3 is CASSLAPSKGYTF. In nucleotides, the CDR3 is TGTGCCAGCAGCTTAGCCCCTTCTAAAGGCTACACCTTC.

CDR3 protein: CASSYSRSEYTDTQYF. CDR3 bases: TGTGCCAGCAGTTACTCGAGGTCAGAATACACAGATACGCAGTATTTT. The chain has TRBV6-5 and TRBJ2-3; no clear D. The CDR3 has 16 residues. Germline assignment: CDR1 MNHEY and CDR2 SVGAGI. V was pared by 0 bases and J by 2 bases, with 12 bases between.

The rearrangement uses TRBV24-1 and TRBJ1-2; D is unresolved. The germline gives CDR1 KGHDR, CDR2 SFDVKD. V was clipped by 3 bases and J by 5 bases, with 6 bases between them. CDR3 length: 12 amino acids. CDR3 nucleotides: TGTGCCACCAGTGATACCAGATATGGCTACACCTTC. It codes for CATSDTRYGYTF.

CDR3 coding DNA: TGCGCCAGCAGCCAAGTACCGGGACTAGCGGGAGCAGATACGCAGTATTTT. It is translated as CASSQVPGLAGADTQYF. The gene calls are TRBV4-1 and TRBJ2-3; TRBD2 aligns across 14 bases. V trimming: 1 base; J trimming: 4 bases; junction bases outside the gene matches: 4. Germline CDR1 is MGHRA and CDR2 is YSYEKL. This CDR3 has 17 amino acids.

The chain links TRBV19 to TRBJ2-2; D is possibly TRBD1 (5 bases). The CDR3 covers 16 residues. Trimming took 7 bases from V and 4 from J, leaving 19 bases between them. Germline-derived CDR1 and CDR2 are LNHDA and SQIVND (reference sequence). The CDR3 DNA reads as TGTGCCAGTACCATCTTAGGGCAGGGTGGCACCGGGGAGCTGTTTTTT. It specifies CASTILGQGGTGELFF. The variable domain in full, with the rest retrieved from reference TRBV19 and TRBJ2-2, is DGGITQSPKYLFRKEGQNVTLSCEQNLNHDAMYWYRQDPGQGLRLIYYSQIVNDFQKGDIAEGYSVSREKKESFPLTVTSAQKNPTAFYLCASTILGQGGTGELFFGEGSRLTVL.

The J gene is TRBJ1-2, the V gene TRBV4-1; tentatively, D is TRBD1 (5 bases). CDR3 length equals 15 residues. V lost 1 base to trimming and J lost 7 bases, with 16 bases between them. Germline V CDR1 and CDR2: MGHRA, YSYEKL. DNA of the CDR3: TGCGCCAGCAGCCAAGGGGATCAGGGTTCGCGTGGCTACACCTTC. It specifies CASSQGDQGSRGYTF.

The CDR3 here is CASSWIGGSSYNEQFF. The CDR3 nucleotides read TGTGCCAGCAGCTGGATAGGTGGGAGCTCCTACAATGAGCAGTTCTTC. The chain recombines TRBV7-9 with TRBJ2-1, with D perhaps TRBD2 (5 bases). From germline, CDR1 is SEHNR and CDR2 FQNEAQ (reference sequence). The CDR3 runs 16 residues. Trimming left V 4 bases short and J 0 bases short, with 13 bases between. The full variable domain, in which reference TRBV7-9 and TRBJ2-1 provide the parts outside the CDR3, is DTGVSQNPRHKITKRGQNVTFRCDPISEHNRLYWYRQTLGQGPEFLTYFQNEAQLEKSRLLSDRFSAERPKGSFSTLEIQRTEQGDSAMYLCASSWIGGSSYNEQFFGPGTRLTVL.